These T cell receptor beta chains were read from a single sample in a study of blood T cell repertoires in COVID-19. Only in-frame clones appear in the TCRdb table, and some are missing; sequencing was by immunoSEQ multiplex PCR. The sample includes some 290,000 clones, about four fifths of them seen just once. Specimen: peripheral blood. Receptor source: an older woman with active or convalescent COVID-19. CDR3s include the opening cysteine and the closing phenylalanine or tryptophan. The D gene is left open where the match is weak. The size field is filled for only some rows; it gives once, few, many or a size class.

D gene | J gene | clone size | V gene | CDR3 DNA | CDR3 protein
NA | TRBJ1-2 | NA | TRBV15 | TGTGCCACCAGCTCCTCCCGAGGAGGCTCCTATGGCTACACCTTC | CATSSSRGGSYGYTF
NA | TRBJ1-4 | NA | TRBV6-1 | TGTGCCAGCAGTGCACAGGGTACTCCAACTAATGAAAAACTGTTTTTT | CASSAQGTPTNEKLFF
NA | TRBJ1-6 | NA | TRBV21-1 | TGTGCCAGCAGCGGACAGGGAGAGAATTCACCCCTCCACTTT | CASSGQGENSPLHF
NA | TRBJ1-2 | NA | TRBV10-2 | TGCGCCAGCAGTGCAACAGCCTCTAACTATGGCTACACCTTC | CASSATASNYGYTF
NA | TRBJ1-1 | NA | TRBV5-1 | TGCGCCAGCAGCCTTACGCGAGACACTGAAGCTTTCTTT | CASSLTRDTEAFF
TRBD2 | TRBJ2-3 | NA | TRBV7-9 | TGTGCCAGCAGCGCCGGAGGGCGGGGGGCTGGCACAGATACGCAGTATTTT | CASSAGGRGAGTDTQYF
TRBD1 | TRBJ1-2 | few | TRBV27 | TGTGCCAGCAGTTCCCTCGGCGGGGGACAGGGACGTTTGGGCTACACCTTC | CASSSLGGGQGRLGYTF
NA | TRBJ1-2 | NA | TRBV27 | TGTGCCAGCAGTCTTGCCCCCGGCAGGGCAGCTAACTATGGCTACACCTTC | CASSLAPGRAANYGYTF
NA | TRBJ2-1 | NA | TRBV5-1 | TGCGCCAGCAGCCCTGGGAGCTCCTACAATGAGCAGTTCTTC | CASSPGSSYNEQFF
TRBD1 | TRBJ2-5 | NA | TRBV10-3 | TGTGCCATCAGTGACCTCGGACAGGGCAAAGAGACCCAGTACTTC | CAISDLGQGKETQYF
TRBD2 | TRBJ2-1 | few | TRBV6-5 | TGTGCCAGCACCGCAAGCGGGGGCCCATACAATGAGCAGTTCTTC | CASTASGGPYNEQFF
TRBD1 | TRBJ1-1 | NA | TRBV19 | TGTGCCAGTAGTATCGACAGGGGCACAACTGAAGCTTTCTTT | CASSIDRGTTEAFF
NA | TRBJ2-1 | NA | TRBV5-1 | TGCGCCAGCAGCTTGGGGTCGAGCGGTAATGAGCAGTTCTTC | CASSLGSSGNEQFF
TRBD1 | TRBJ1-6 | few | TRBV30 | TGTGCCTGGAGTGTTGGGACAGGGGGTTCACCCCTCCACTTT | CAWSVGTGGSPLHF
NA | TRBJ2-3 | NA | TRBV6-2/TRBV6-3 | TGTGCCAGCAGTTTTCGGCTAGAAGCCACAGATACGCAGTATTTT | CASSFRLEATDTQYF
NA | TRBJ2-5 | NA | TRBV6-2/TRBV6-3 | TGTGCCAGCAGTCAGGAGGTGGGGGCGCAAGAGACCCAGTACTTC | CASSQEVGAQETQYF
TRBD1 | TRBJ1-1 | NA | TRBV30 | TGTGCCTGGAGAGAAGACAGGGGGTTGAACACTGAAGCTTTCTTT | CAWREDRGLNTEAFF
NA | TRBJ1-1 | once | TRBV5-1 | TGCGCCAGCAGCTTGGGCGGGGAGAACACTGAAGCTTTCTTT | CASSLGGENTEAFF
NA | TRBJ1-1 | NA | TRBV5-6 | TGTGCCAGCAGCAAACCTGTCCGGGGATACCCTGAAGCTTTCTTT | CASSKPVRGYPEAFF
TRBD1 | TRBJ1-2 | NA | TRBV5-6 | TGTGCCAGCAGCGAGACAGGGGACTCTCTTTACTCTAACTATGGCTACACCTTC | CASSETGDSLYSNYGYTF
NA | TRBJ2-5 | NA | TRBV2 | TGTGCCAGCAGTGACAGGGATGGACGGGAGACCCAGTACTTC | CASSDRDGRETQYF
NA | TRBJ2-6 | NA | TRBV11-3 | TGTGCCAGCAGCTCGTTCTCAGGGTTCGGGGCCAACGTCCTGACTTTC | CASSSFSGFGANVLTF
NA | TRBJ1-4 | NA | TRBV6-2/TRBV6-3 | TGTGCCAGCAGTCAACAGGGAGTAACTAATGAAAAACTGTTTTTT | CASSQQGVTNEKLFF
NA | TRBJ1-1 | NA | TRBV18 | TGTGCCAGCTCACCACCGGTAACTGCTGAAGCTTTCTTT | CASSPPVTAEAFF
TRBD2 | TRBJ2-3 | NA | TRBV11-2 | TGTGCCAGCAGCTTACGGTGGGGCAGCGGGAGAAGCACAGATACGCAGTATTTT | CASSLRWGSGRSTDTQYF
TRBD2 | TRBJ2-3 | NA | TRBV9 | TGTGCCAGCAGCGGGGAGGGTTTCACAGATACGCAGTATTTT | CASSGEGFTDTQYF
TRBD1 | TRBJ2-7 | NA | TRBV15 | TGTGCCACCAGCAGACCGGGACAGGGGTTCGACGAGCAGTACTTC | CATSRPGQGFDEQYF
TRBD1 | TRBJ2-7 | NA | TRBV7-2 | TGTGCCAGCAGCTCCTCGGACAGGGGGCTAACCTACGAGCAGTACTTC | CASSSSDRGLTYEQYF
TRBD2 | TRBJ2-3 | NA | TRBV7-7 | TGTGCTAGCAGCACCGGACTAGCGGGGACTAGCACAGATACGCAGTATTTT | CASSTGLAGTSTDTQYF
NA | TRBJ2-7 | NA | TRBV2 | TGTGCCAGCAGTGGAACTAGCTACGAGCAGTACTTC | CASSGTSYEQYF
NA | TRBJ1-1 | once | TRBV20-1 | TGCAGCCCGGTGCGGGACACTGAAGCTTTCTTT | CSPVRDTEAFF
NA | TRBJ2-3 | NA | TRBV10-3 | TGTGCCATCAGTGACGTCCGGGGAGATACGCAGTATTTT | CAISDVRGDTQYF
NA | TRBJ2-1 | NA | TRBV6-5 | TGTGCCAGCAGTTACTACAGGGCGGGGGCCAATGAGCAGTTCTTC | CASSYYRAGANEQFF
NA | TRBJ2-7 | NA | TRBV3-1/TRBV3-2 | TGTGCCAGCAGCCCGAGCCTTTCAACCTACGAGCAGTACTTC | CASSPSLSTYEQYF
NA | TRBJ1-5 | NA | TRBV19 | TGTGCCAGTAGCCCCATCGGGGGGCGCGGTCAGCCCCAGCATTTT | CASSPIGGRGQPQHF
NA | TRBJ1-2 | few | TRBV4-1 | TGCGCCAGCAGCCAAGACTTCCAGGGCGGCTCCTATGGCTACACCTTC | CASSQDFQGGSYGYTF
NA | TRBJ1-6 | NA | TRBV19 | TGTGCCAGTAGTACTCGCCCCGGGAACAATTCACCCCTCCACTTT | CASSTRPGNNSPLHF
NA | TRBJ1-1 | NA | TRBV25-1 | TGTGCCAGCAGTGAATTCCGGACGGGAATGAACACTGAAGCTTTCTTT | CASSEFRTGMNTEAFF